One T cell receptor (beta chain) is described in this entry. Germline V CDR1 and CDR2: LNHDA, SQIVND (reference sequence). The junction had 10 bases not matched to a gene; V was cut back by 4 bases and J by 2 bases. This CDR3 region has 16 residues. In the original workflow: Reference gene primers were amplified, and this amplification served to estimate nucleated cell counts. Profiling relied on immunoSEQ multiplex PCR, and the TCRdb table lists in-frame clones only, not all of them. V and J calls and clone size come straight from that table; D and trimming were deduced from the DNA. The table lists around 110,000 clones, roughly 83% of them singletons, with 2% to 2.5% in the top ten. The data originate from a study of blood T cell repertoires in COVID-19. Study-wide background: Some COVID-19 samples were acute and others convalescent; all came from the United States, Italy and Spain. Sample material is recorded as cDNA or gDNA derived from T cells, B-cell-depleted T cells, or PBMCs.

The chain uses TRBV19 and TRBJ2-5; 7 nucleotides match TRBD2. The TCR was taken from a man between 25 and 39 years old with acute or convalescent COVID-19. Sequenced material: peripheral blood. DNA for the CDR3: TGTGCCAGTAGTAGAATCGGTACGGGGGGTCAAGAGACCCAGTACTTC. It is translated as CASSRIGTGGQETQYF.